The 18 T cell receptor beta chains reported below all come from one sample, sequenced in a study of T cell responses to AZD1222 COVID-19 vaccine. Here immunoSEQ multiplex PCR was the method, and the copy in TCRdb shows in-frame clones only, minus some. The sample contains roughly 140,000 clones, 90% of which appear only once. This sample comprised peripheral blood, obtained on day 0 of AZD1222 vaccination. The receptors were gathered from an adult in good health.

The chain employs TRBV21-1 and TRBJ2-2; whether TRBD1, the table's D call, matches the DNA was not checked. TRBV21-1 constitutes a pseudogene. The CDR3 consists of 12 residues. This chain's CDR3 is CASPGGCWELFF. The CDR3 DNA follows: TGTGCCAGCCCAGGGGGGTGTTGGGAGCTGTTTTTT.

The chain joins TRBV24-1 to TRBJ1-2, with 8 bases aligning to TRBD1. The germline V gene encodes CDR1 KGHDR and CDR2 SFDVKD. The CDR3 contains 15 residues. Trimming cost V 9 bases and J 7 bases; bases outside gene matches: 15. DNA for the CDR3: TGTGCCACCGCTCCGGGGCAGGGGGCTCTCTTTGGCTACACCTTC. It is translated as CATAPGQGALFGYTF.

The rearrangement joins TRBV13 to TRBJ2-3, with TRBD2 matching 7 bases. V shed 0 bases, J shed 2 bases, and the junction held 5 bases outside the gene matches. CDR1 and CDR2 (germline): PRHDT, FYEKMQ (reference sequence). The CDR3 has 16 residues. CDR3 DNA sequence: TGTGCCAGCAGCTTAGGCCGGGGAGGGGCCACAGATACGCAGTATTTT. Its translation: CASSLGRGGATDTQYF.

The chain links TRBV5-1 to TRBJ2-5; D not certain. CDR1 SGHRS and CDR2 YFSETQ come from the germline V gene. The CDR3 totals 16 residues. V lost 0 bases to trimming and J lost 7 bases, with 19 bases between them. CDR3 bases: TGCGCCAGCAGCTTGGTCGGGCAGACACCGCGTCGGACCCAGTACTTC. It translates to CASSLVGQTPRRTQYF.

The chain has TRBV29-1 and TRBJ1-1; 9 positions match TRBD1. The CDR3 length is 13 residues. The J segment lost 10 bases and the V segment lost 6 bases, leaving 12 bases of the junction unmatched. Germline V gives CDR1 SQVTM, CDR2 ANQGSEA. This CDR3 is CSVANWGQGGAFF. CDR3 DNA sequence: TGCAGCGTCGCCAATTGGGGACAGGGAGGAGCTTTCTTT.

The chain links TRBV9 to TRBJ2-1; D is uncertain. V was pared by 0 bases and J by 1 base, with 8 bases between. This CDR3 comprises 15 residues. Looked up from germline, CDR1 is SGDLS and CDR2 is YYNGEE. The CDR3 bases are TGTGCCAGCAGCGTAGGACGGGCGTCCTACAATGAGCAGTTCTTC. Its protein product is CASSVGRASYNEQFF.

This clone occurred many times. At one boundary the junction diverges from the germline segment, which might be a read error. The chain recombines TRBV7-9 with TRBJ1-1; D is ambiguous. The CDR3 is made up of 14 amino acids. Germline V lookup: CDR1 SEHNR, CDR2 FQNEAQ (reference sequence). Here the CDR3 DNA reads TGTGCCAGCAACTTAGATCTGGCGAACACTGAAGCTTTCTTT. This encodes CASNLDLANTEAFF.

V gene TRBV9 combines with J gene TRBJ2-1; no reliable D call. Per germline, CDR1 SGDLS and CDR2 YYNGEE. CDR3 length: 12 residues. V was shortened by 4 bases and J by 9 bases, with 11 bases between the two germline ends. CDR3 protein: CASSSRRSEQFF. As DNA, the CDR3 is TGTGCCAGCAGCTCAAGACGGAGTGAGCAGTTCTTC.

The V call is TRBV4-3, the J call TRBJ2-3, with TRBD2 identical over 10 bases. This CDR3 comprises 15 residues. V lost 1 base, J lost 6 bases, and 4 bases stayed unmatched. CDR1 and CDR2 from the germline V gene are LGHNA and YSLEER. The CDR3 loop is CASSQGAGGLDTQYF. As DNA, the CDR3 is TGCGCCAGCAGCCAAGGAGCGGGAGGGTTGGATACGCAGTATTTT.

CDR3 amino acids: CATSVGSNQPQHF. The CDR3 bases are TGTGCCACCAGTGTAGGCAGCAATCAGCCCCAGCATTTT. This chain joins TRBV24-1 and TRBJ1-5, with D uncertain. CDR1 is KGHDR, CDR2 SFDVKD, per germline. This CDR3 is 13 amino acids long. With 5 bases removed from V and 1 base from J, the gap between germline ends came to 5 bases.

The gene calls are TRBV4-1 and TRBJ1-2, with TRBD1 identical over 8 bases. J was trimmed by 4 bases and V by 4 bases; bases with no gene match: 5. Looked up from germline, CDR1 is MGHRA and CDR2 is YSYEKL. The CDR3 is 14 residues long. This CDR3 reads CASSPQGAFYGYTF. The CDR3, as DNA: TGCGCCAGCAGCCCCCAGGGGGCCTTCTATGGCTACACCTTC.

This clone was found a few times. The rearrangement joins TRBV19 to TRBJ2-7; the D gene is possibly TRBD2 (5 bases). Germline V gives CDR1 LNHDA, CDR2 SQIVND (reference sequence). CDR3 size: 14 residues. V gave up 4 bases and J gave up 3 bases, with 13 bases separating them. The CDR3 region is CASSTSGVFYEQYF. CDR3 DNA: TGTGCCAGTAGTACTTCCGGGGTATTCTACGAGCAGTACTTC.

The chain links TRBV9 to TRBJ2-6, with D perhaps TRBD2 (6 bases). Germline CDR1 and CDR2: SGDLS and YYNGEE. With 4 bases removed from V and 2 bases from J, the gap between germline ends came to 16 bases. CDR3 size: 17 residues. In DNA form, the CDR3 reads TGTGCCAGCAGCCCCCGACTAGTCCGACCTGGGGCCAACGTCCTGACTTTC. Amino acids: CASSPRLVRPGANVLTF.

The V and J genes are TRBV9 and TRBJ1-3; 8 bases line up with TRBD1. The CDR3 covers 15 residues. CDR1 and CDR2 (germline): SGDLS, YYNGEE. V lost 5 bases to trimming and J lost 2 bases; unmatched junction nucleotides: 6. The CDR3 DNA reads TGTGCCAGCAGTGAGGACAGGGTGACTGGAAACACCATATATTTT. Protein product: CASSEDRVTGNTIYF.

The chain recombines TRBV9 with TRBJ1-2; no clear D gene. The CDR3 covers 14 residues. Germline V gene sequence: CDR1 SGDLS, CDR2 YYNGEE. V lost 4 bases and J lost 5, with 15 bases in between. CDR3 DNA sequence: TGTGCCAGCAGCCGCGTAGGAGGGAGTTATGGCTACACCTTC. It is translated as CASSRVGGSYGYTF.

This chain uses TRBV11-1 with TRBJ2-5; 7 bases are a match to TRBD1. V lost 1 base and J lost 2; bases outside the gene matches: 4. This CDR3 has 15 amino acids. The germline gives CDR1 SGHAT, CDR2 FQDESV (reference sequence). DNA of the CDR3: TGTGCCAGCAGCTTAGAGGGGACAGTACAAGAGACCCAGTACTTC. Translated: CASSLEGTVQETQYF.

The genes are TRBV4-1 and TRBJ1-2; D unresolved. V lost 0 bases and J 2 bases, leaving 7 bases between the germline ends. This CDR3 is built from 14 residues. CDR1 is MGHRA and CDR2 is YSYEKL in the germline V gene. CDR3 region: CASSQDAENYGYTF. The CDR3 DNA reads as TGCGCCAGCAGCCAAGATGCAGAAAACTATGGCTACACCTTC.

This clone was seen a single time. The chain employs TRBV7-9 and TRBJ2-3; the match to TRBD1 covers 7 bases. The CDR3 has 14 residues. The V segment lost 5 bases and the J segment 8 bases; nucleotides outside the gene matches: 10. Germline CDR1 is SEHNR and CDR2 is FQNEAQ (reference sequence). This chain's CDR3 is CASSPDRVLGTQYF. Written as DNA, the CDR3 is TGTGCCAGCAGCCCAGACAGGGTCCTGGGTACGCAGTATTTT.